Listed below are T cell receptor beta chains from one sample, sequenced in a study of blood T cell repertoires in COVID-19. TCRdb keeps only in-frame clones here, not all; method: immunoSEQ multiplex PCR. This table holds 250,000 to 350,000 clones, 87% found once. The sample consisted of peripheral blood. The source of these receptors is a man aged 18 to 29 with active or convalescent COVID-19. Both conserved end residues are part of each CDR3. D genes are given only for firm matches. A row's size may be missing; if present it is once, few, many or a size class.

CDR3 DNA	CDR3 protein	clone size	D gene	CDR3 length	V gene	J gene
TGTGCCAGCAGTTACGGGACAGGGTCCTTGGAAGCTTTCTTT	CASSYGTGSLEAFF	-	TRBD1	14	TRBV6-5	TRBJ1-1
TGTGCCAGCAGTGACTCGATTAGCGGGGGGGAAAACCCCGGGTCCTACGAGCAGTACTTC	CASSDSISGGENPGSYEQYF	-	TRBD2	20	TRBV6-4	TRBJ2-7
TGTGCCAGCAGCTCGCCGGGACACCTGAACACCGGGGAGCTGTTTTTT	CASSSPGHLNTGELFF	-	-	16	TRBV7-9	TRBJ2-2
TGTGCCAGCAGCTTAGTCACGGGGAATAGGTACAATGAGCAGTTCTTC	CASSLVTGNRYNEQFF	-	-	16	TRBV7-9	TRBJ2-1
TGTGCCAGCAGTGCCCGCGGGGCTCCGGCCTACGAGCAGTACTTC	CASSARGAPAYEQYF	-	-	15	TRBV2	TRBJ2-7
TGTGCCAGCAGCCGAGGTCACACTGAAGCTTTCTTT	CASSRGHTEAFF	-	-	12	TRBV3-1/TRBV3-2	TRBJ1-1
TGTGCCAGCGGTCACGCAGGGCCTGACACCGGGGAGCTGTTTTTT	CASGHAGPDTGELFF	-	-	15	TRBV27	TRBJ2-2
TGTGCCAGCAGTTACCTCCTCTATGGCTACACCTTC	CASSYLLYGYTF	-	-	12	TRBV6-2/TRBV6-3	TRBJ1-2
TGTGCCACCAGGGACGTGGGAGGGAGGCTCGGGCAGCCCCAGCATTTT	CATRDVGGRLGQPQHF	-	-	16	TRBV24-1	TRBJ1-5
TGTGCCAGCAGCCAAAGGAACAGCTATGGCTACACCTTC	CASSQRNSYGYTF	-	-	13	TRBV14	TRBJ1-2
TGTGCCAGCAGCTTATATCAGGGGGCGATCTACGAGCAGTACTTC	CASSLYQGAIYEQYF	-	TRBD1	15	TRBV11-2	TRBJ2-7
TGTGCCAGCAGCCTCTCCCCCTCCTACGAGCAGTACTTC	CASSLSPSYEQYF	-	-	13	TRBV7-3	TRBJ2-7
TGTGCCAGCAGCCAATCTGGCTACACCTTC	CASSQSGYTF	-	-	10	TRBV21-1	TRBJ1-2
TGTGCCAGCAGCAGGGGCCAGGGGCGTAATCAGCCCCAGCATTTT	CASSRGQGRNQPQHF	-	-	15	TRBV6-5	TRBJ1-5
TGTGCCAGCAGTTTCGGGTCAAATGATGAGCAGTTCTTC	CASSFGSNDEQFF	-	-	13	TRBV27	TRBJ2-1
TGTGCCGTCCACGGGACAACTCCTGGAAACACCATATATTTT	CAVHGTTPGNTIYF	few	-	14	TRBV28	TRBJ1-3
TGTGCCAGCAGCCAACGGGTGCAGGGACAGGGGGTGGCGGACACCGGGGAGCTGTTTTTT	CASSQRVQGQGVADTGELFF	-	TRBD1	20	TRBV7-8	TRBJ2-2
TGTGCCAGCAGCACAAGTAATCAGCCCCAGCATTTT	CASSTSNQPQHF	-	-	12	TRBV13	TRBJ1-5
TGTGCCAGCAGCTTTGCCGGCTACAATGAGCAGTTCTTC	CASSFAGYNEQFF	-	-	13	TRBV7-9	TRBJ2-1
TGTGCCACCAGCAGAGGGGGCCCCCCGGGACAATCATACGAGCAGTACTTC	CATSRGGPPGQSYEQYF	-	-	17	TRBV15	TRBJ2-7
TGCGCCAGCAGCTTGACCGGACAGGGGTATGGCTACACCTTC	CASSLTGQGYGYTF	-	TRBD1	14	TRBV5-1	TRBJ1-2
TGCAGCGGGACTAGCGGGTTCCTCTCCTACAATGAGCAGTTCTTC	CSGTSGFLSYNEQFF	-	TRBD2	15	TRBV29-1	TRBJ2-1
TGCGCCAGCTCGGGGGGCCGGGAGACCCAGTACTTC	CASSGGRETQYF	-	-	12	TRBV5-1	TRBJ2-5
TGTGCCAGCAGTTACAGTCGGGTCAACACTGAAGCTTTCTTT	CASSYSRVNTEAFF	-	-	14	TRBV6-5	TRBJ1-1
TGTGCCAGCAGTTACGACAGTTCCTACAATGAGCAGTTCTTC	CASSYDSSYNEQFF	once	-	14	TRBV6-2/TRBV6-3	TRBJ2-1
TGTGCCATCAGTGAACGGACAGCCCCCTACGAGCAGTACTTC	CAISERTAPYEQYF	-	-	14	TRBV10-3	TRBJ2-7
TGTGCCAGCAGGGGCCGGGACACCCAAAGCAGGCCCCAGCATTTT	CASRGRDTQSRPQHF	-	-	15	TRBV6-5	TRBJ1-5
TGTGCCAGCAGGTTAGGGGCGGGAGGCGGCAATGAGCAGTTCTTC	CASRLGAGGGNEQFF	-	TRBD2	15	TRBV7-8	TRBJ2-1
TGTGCCAGCAGCTTTTCAGGGGAACGTAGCCATGAGCAGTTCTTC	CASSFSGERSHEQFF	-	-	15	TRBV7-3	TRBJ2-1
TGTGCCAGCAGTTACTCGCCAGGGACTGAAGCTTTCTTT	CASSYSPGTEAFF	-	-	13	TRBV6-2/TRBV6-3	TRBJ1-1
TGTGCCAGCAGCCCAGGACTAGCGGGAAAGCGGGCAGATACGCAGTATTTT	CASSPGLAGKRADTQYF	-	TRBD2	17	TRBV7-9	TRBJ2-3
TGTGCCAGTAGTAAGGACAGTTACGAGCAGTACTTC	CASSKDSYEQYF	-	-	12	TRBV19	TRBJ2-7
TGCAGCGTTGGACTAGCGCAAGAGACCCAGTACTTC	CSVGLAQETQYF	once	TRBD2	12	TRBV29-1	TRBJ2-5
TGTGCCAGCTTCGACAGGCCCTACAATCAGCCCCAGCATTTT	CASFDRPYNQPQHF	-	-	14	TRBV28	TRBJ1-5
TGTGCCAGCAGCTTATCGGTCGGGGTCGGTCTACTCGGGGAGCTGTTTTTT	CASSLSVGVGLLGELFF	once	-	17	TRBV7-2	TRBJ2-2
TGCGCCAGCAGCTTAGGGACAGCCGATGAAGGGAGGCCTTACGAGCAGTACTTC	CASSLGTADEGRPYEQYF	-	-	18	TRBV5-1	TRBJ2-7
TGTGCCAGCAGCACTATCGGTGAGCAGTTCTTC	CASSTIGEQFF	-	-	11	TRBV14	TRBJ2-1
TGTGCCAGCAGTGAAAGCAGGGGGCCTGAAGCTTTCTTT	CASSESRGPEAFF	-	TRBD1	13	TRBV2	TRBJ1-1
TGTGCCAGCAGTTACAGGGTCCCCACGAACACTGAAGCTTTCTTT	CASSYRVPTNTEAFF	-	-	15	TRBV28	TRBJ1-1
TGTGCCAGTAGCTACCGACAGGGAAGTGGTTCACCCCTCCACTTT	CASSYRQGSGSPLHF	-	TRBD1	15	TRBV19	TRBJ1-6
TGTGCCAGCAGCTCCCAGCCAGGTACCCTTTACAATGAGCAGTTCTTC	CASSSQPGTLYNEQFF	-	-	16	TRBV4-2	TRBJ2-1
TGTGCCAGCGGGGGCCCGGGACTAGCGGGCTTCGGCACAGATACGCAGTATTTT	CASGGPGLAGFGTDTQYF	-	TRBD2	18	TRBV2	TRBJ2-3
TGTGCCAGCAGCGCATCATACAACCGGGGCTACGAGCAGTACTTC	CASSASYNRGYEQYF	-	-	15	TRBV11-2	TRBJ2-7
TGTGCCAGTAGTCCCTCGACAGCGCTTTACACAGATACGCAGTATTTT	CASSPSTALYTDTQYF	-	-	16	TRBV19	TRBJ2-3